Below, 10 T cell receptor beta chains from the same sample are listed, as sequenced in a study of blood T cell repertoires in COVID-19. Profiling relied on immunoSEQ multiplex PCR, and the TCRdb table lists in-frame clones only, not all of them. This sample has roughly 250,000 clones; 70% to 90% occur once, and the top ten carry about 1.5%. Sequencing input: PBMCs or T cells enriched from blood (not recorded which). These receptors were taken from a woman in her forties or fifties who had recovered from COVID-19.

This clone occurred many times. Written as DNA, the CDR3 is TGTGCCTGGAGTCCGGGGGACGTTTCGTCACCCCTCCACTTT. Protein: CAWSPGDVSSPLHF. The rearrangement links TRBV30 to TRBJ1-6; the D gene is possibly TRBD1 (5 bases). CDR3 length equals 14 residues. The germline V and J ends were trimmed by 2 bases and 10 bases, with 15 bases remaining between them. The germline CDR1 and CDR2 sequences are GTSNPN and SVGIG (reference sequence).

The table lists this clone with a few counts. This chain joins TRBV7-3 and TRBJ1-1; D is unclear. CDR3 length equals 13 residues. Germline loops: CDR1 SGHTA, CDR2 FQGTGA. V lost 5 bases to trimming and J lost 8 bases, with 15 bases between them. CDR3 bases: TGTGCCAGCAGCACCGGACCGGGAGTCGAAGCTTTCTTT. Amino acid sequence: CASSTGPGVEAFF.

The chain has TRBV3-1 (or the pseudogene TRBV3-2) and TRBJ2-5, with 12 bases that match TRBD2. Germline CDR1 reads LGHDT; CDR2 reads YNNKEL (reference sequence). The CDR3 is 19 amino acids. After removal of 2 bases from V and 2 bases from J, the junction contained 12 bases not matched to a gene. The CDR3 DNA is TGTGCCAGCAGCCAAATCCTAGCGGGAGGGCTCGGGGATCAAGAGACCCAGTACTTC. This sequence encodes CASSQILAGGLGDQETQYF.

V and J are TRBV5-1 and TRBJ2-5, with D maybe TRBD2 (6 bases). CDR3 length equals 13 residues. V was pared by 4 bases and J by 2 bases, with 9 bases between. Germline CDR1 is SGHRS and CDR2 is YFSETQ. The CDR3 DNA sequence: TGCGCCAGCAGCGGAGGGAGGCAAGAGACCCAGTACTTC. This translates into CASSGGRQETQYF.

About this clone itself: The same CDR3 is also encoded by other DNA sequences in this sample. The genes are TRBV7-9 and TRBJ2-3; D unresolved. Trimming shortened V by 1 base and J by 1 base, and 6 bases separated the two germline ends. The CDR3 consists of 14 residues. Germline lookup yields CDR1 SEHNR and CDR2 FQNEAQ (reference sequence). The CDR3 coding sequence is TGTGCCAGCAGCTTAGTGGCTGGCACAGATACGCAGTATTTT. Protein product: CASSLVAGTDTQYF.

The CDR3 nucleotides are TGTGCCAGCAGCGAGACAGCAACTAATGAAAAACTGTTTTTT. Translation gives CASSETATNEKLFF. The chain employs TRBV3-1 (or the pseudogene TRBV3-2) and TRBJ1-4; tentatively, D is TRBD1 (5 bases). V was shortened by 5 bases and J by 0 bases, with 7 bases between the two germline ends. This CDR3 spans 14 amino acids. Germline values: CDR1 LGHDT, CDR2 YNNKEL (reference sequence).

The chain has TRBV18 and TRBJ2-2, with D perhaps matching TRBD2 (6 bases). V lost 8 bases, J lost 4 bases, and 20 bases lay in between. Germline assignment: CDR1 KGHSH and CDR2 LQKENI. CDR3 length: 16 residues. The CDR3: CASPEYSGPGTGELFF. As DNA, the CDR3 is TGTGCCAGCCCCGAATATAGCGGCCCAGGCACCGGGGAGCTGTTTTTT.

V is TRBV30 and J is TRBJ1-2; D gene uncertain. Between the trimmed V and J ends, which lost 1 base and 4 bases, there was a span of 13 bases. CDR1 and CDR2 from the germline V gene are GTSNPN and SVGIG (reference sequence). The CDR3 spans 14 residues. This CDR3 reads CAWSAIQPSYGYTF. DNA of the CDR3: TGTGCCTGGAGTGCCATACAGCCTTCCTATGGCTACACCTTC.

V usage is TRBV20-1 and J usage is TRBJ2-2; TRBD2 might be the D (5 bases). Trimming took off 3 bases at V and 6 bases at J, with 11 bases between the two ends. CDR3 length equals 13 residues. Germline CDR1 is DFQATT and CDR2 is SNEGSKA (reference sequence). The CDR3 here is CSASLGDSGELFF. Here the CDR3 DNA reads TGCAGTGCTAGTCTCGGGGATTCCGGGGAGCTGTTTTTT.

The rearrangement uses TRBV6-1 and TRBJ2-4; tentatively, D is TRBD1 (5 bases). Trimming shortened V by 0 bases and J by 3 bases, and 12 bases separated the two germline ends. The CDR3 runs 16 residues. The germline CDR1 and CDR2 sequences are MNHNS and SASEGT. In DNA form, the CDR3 reads TGTGCCAGCAGTGAAGCGATAGGGGTGGGCAAAAACATTCAGTACTTC. It is translated as CASSEAIGVGKNIQYF.